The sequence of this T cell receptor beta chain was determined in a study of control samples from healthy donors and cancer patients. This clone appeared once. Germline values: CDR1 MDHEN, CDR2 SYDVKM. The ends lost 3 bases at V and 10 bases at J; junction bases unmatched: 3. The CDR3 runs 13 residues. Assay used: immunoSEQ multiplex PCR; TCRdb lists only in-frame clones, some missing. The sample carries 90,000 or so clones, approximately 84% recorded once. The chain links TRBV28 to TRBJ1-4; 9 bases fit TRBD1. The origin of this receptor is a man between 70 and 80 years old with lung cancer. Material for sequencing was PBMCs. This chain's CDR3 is CASSLDRGGKLFF. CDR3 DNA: TGTGCCAGCAGTTTGGACAGGGGTGGAAAACTGTTTTTT.